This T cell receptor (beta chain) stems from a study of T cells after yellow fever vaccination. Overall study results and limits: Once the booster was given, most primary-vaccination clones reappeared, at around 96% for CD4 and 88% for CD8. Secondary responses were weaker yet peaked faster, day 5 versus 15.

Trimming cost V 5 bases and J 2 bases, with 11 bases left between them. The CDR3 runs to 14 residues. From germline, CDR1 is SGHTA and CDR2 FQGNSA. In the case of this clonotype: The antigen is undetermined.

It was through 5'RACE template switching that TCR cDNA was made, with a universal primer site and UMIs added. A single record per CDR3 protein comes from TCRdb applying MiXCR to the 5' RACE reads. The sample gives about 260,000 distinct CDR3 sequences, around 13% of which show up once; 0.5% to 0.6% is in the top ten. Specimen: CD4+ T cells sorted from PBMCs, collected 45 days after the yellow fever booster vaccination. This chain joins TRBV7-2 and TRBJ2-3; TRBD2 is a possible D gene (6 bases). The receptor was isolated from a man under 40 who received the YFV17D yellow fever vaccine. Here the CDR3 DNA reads TGTGCCAGCAGCATGGACTATTCCACAGATACGCAGTATTTT. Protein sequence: CASSMDYSTDTQYF.